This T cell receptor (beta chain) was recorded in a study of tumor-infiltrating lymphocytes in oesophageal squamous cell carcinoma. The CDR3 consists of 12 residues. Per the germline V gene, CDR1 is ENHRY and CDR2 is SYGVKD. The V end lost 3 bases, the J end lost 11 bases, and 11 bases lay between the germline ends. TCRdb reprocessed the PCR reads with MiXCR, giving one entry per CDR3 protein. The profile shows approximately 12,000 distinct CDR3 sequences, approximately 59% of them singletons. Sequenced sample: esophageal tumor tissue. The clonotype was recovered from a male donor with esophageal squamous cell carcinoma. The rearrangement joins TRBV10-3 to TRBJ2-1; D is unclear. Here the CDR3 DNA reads TGTGCCATCAGTGAAGGTGTCCAGAAGCAGTTCTTC. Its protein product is CAISEGVQKQFF.